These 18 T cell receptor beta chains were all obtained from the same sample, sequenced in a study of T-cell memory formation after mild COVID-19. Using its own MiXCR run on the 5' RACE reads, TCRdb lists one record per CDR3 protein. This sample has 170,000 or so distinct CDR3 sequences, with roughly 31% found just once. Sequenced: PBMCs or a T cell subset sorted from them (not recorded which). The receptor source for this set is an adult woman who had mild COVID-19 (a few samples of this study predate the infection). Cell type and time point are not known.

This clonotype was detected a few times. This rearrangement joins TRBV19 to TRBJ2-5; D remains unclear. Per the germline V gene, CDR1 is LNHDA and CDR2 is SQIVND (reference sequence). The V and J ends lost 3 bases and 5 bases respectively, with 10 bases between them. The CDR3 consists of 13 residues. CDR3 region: CASSISFGETQYF. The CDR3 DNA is TGTGCCAGTAGTATCTCCTTCGGGGAGACCCAGTACTTC.

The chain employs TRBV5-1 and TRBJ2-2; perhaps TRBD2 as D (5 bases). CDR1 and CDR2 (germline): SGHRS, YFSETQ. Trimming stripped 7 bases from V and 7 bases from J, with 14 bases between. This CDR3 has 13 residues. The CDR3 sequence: CASSTGINGELFF. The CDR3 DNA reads TGCGCCAGCTCGACGGGGATAAACGGGGAGCTGTTTTTT. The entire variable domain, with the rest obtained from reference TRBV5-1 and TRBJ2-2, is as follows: KAGVTQTPRYLIKTRGQQVTLSCSPISGHRSVSWYQQTPGQGLQFLFEYFSETQRNKGNFPGRFSGRQFSNSRSEMNVSTLELGDSALYLCASSTGINGELFFGEGSRLTVL.

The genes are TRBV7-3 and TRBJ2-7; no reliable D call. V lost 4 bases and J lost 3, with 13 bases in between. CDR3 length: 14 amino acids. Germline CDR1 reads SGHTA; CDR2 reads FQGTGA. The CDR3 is CASSSSGSDYEQYF. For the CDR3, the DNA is TGTGCCAGCAGCTCCTCCGGGTCTGACTACGAGCAGTACTTC. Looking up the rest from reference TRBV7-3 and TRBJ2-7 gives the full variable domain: GAGVSQTPSNKVTEKGKYVELRCDPISGHTALYWYRQSLGQGPEFLIYFQGTGAADDSGLPNDRFFAVRPEGSVSTLKIQRTERGDSAVYLCASSSSGSDYEQYFGPGTRLTVT.

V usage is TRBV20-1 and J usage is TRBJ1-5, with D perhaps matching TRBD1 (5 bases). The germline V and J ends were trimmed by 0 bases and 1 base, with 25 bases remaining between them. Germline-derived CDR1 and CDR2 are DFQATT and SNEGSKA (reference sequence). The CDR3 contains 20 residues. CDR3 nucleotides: TGCAGTGCTAGAGATTCTTTTGGCCCGATGAACCGGGACAGCAATCAGCCCCAGCATTTT. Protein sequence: CSARDSFGPMNRDSNQPQHF.

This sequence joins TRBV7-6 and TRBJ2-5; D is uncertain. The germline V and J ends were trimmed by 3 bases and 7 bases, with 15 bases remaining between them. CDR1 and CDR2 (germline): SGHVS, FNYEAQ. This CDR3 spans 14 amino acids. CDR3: CASSLKWAEGTQYF. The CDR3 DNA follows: TGTGCCAGCAGCTTGAAATGGGCCGAAGGGACCCAGTACTTC.

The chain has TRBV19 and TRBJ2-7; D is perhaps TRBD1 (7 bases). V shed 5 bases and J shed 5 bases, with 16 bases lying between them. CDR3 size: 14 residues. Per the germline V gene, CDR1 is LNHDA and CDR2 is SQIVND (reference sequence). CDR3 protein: CASSSRGTWDEQYF. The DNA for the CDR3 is TGTGCCAGTAGTTCCAGGGGGACTTGGGACGAGCAGTACTTC.

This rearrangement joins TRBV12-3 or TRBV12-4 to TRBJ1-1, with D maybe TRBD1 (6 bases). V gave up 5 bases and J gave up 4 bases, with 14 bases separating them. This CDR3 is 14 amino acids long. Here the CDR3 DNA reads TGTGCCAGCAGTCCCGACAGGTGGAGCACTGAAGCTTTCTTT. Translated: CASSPDRWSTEAFF.

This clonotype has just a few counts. The CDR3 is CASSLAVGGRFNYGYTF. As DNA, the CDR3 is TGTGCCAGCAGCTTAGCGGTAGGGGGTAGATTTAACTATGGCTACACCTTC. The chain couples TRBV7-6 to TRBJ1-2; possibly TRBD1 for D (6 bases). This CDR3 is built from 17 residues. Deletions cut 0 bases from V and 1 base from J, with 15 bases between. The germline CDR1 and CDR2 sequences are SGHVS and FNYEAQ.

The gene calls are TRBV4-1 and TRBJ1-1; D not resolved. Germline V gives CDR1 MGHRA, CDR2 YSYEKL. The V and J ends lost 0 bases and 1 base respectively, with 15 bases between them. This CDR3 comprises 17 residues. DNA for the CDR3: TGCGCCAGCAGCCAAGATCAAGGGAGAGGCTGGAACACTGAAGCTTTCTTT. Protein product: CASSQDQGRGWNTEAFF.

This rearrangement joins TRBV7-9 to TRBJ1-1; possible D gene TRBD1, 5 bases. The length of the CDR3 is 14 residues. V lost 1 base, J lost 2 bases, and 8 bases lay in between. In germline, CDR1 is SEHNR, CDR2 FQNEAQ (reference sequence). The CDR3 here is CASSLVQGNTEAFF. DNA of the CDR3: TGTGCCAGCAGCTTAGTCCAGGGTAACACTGAAGCTTTCTTT.

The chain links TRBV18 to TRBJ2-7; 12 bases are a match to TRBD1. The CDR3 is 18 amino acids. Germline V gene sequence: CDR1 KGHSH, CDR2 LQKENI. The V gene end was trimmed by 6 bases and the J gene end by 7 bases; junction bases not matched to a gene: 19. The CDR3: CASSLRARSGQGAKEQYF. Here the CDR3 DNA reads TGTGCCAGCTCCCTACGCGCCCGTTCGGGACAGGGGGCCAAGGAGCAGTACTTC.

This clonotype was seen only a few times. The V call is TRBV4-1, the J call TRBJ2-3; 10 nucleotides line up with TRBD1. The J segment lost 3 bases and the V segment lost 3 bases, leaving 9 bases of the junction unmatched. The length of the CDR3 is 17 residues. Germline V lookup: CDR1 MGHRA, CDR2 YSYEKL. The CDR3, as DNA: TGCGCCAGCAGCCAGCCATGGGACAGGGGAAAGACAGATACGCAGTATTTT. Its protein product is CASSQPWDRGKTDTQYF.

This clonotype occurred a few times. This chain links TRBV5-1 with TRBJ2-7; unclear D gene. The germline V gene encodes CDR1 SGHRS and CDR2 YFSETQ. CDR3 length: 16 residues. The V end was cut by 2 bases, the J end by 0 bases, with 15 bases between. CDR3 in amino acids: CASSLSPGRNSYEQYF. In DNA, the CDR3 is TGCGCCAGCAGCTTATCTCCGGGCCGTAACTCCTACGAGCAGTACTTC.

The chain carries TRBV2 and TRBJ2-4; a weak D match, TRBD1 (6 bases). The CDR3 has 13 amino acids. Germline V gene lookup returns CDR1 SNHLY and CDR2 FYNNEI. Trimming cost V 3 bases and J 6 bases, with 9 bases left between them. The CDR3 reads CASSEGARNIQYF. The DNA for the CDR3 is TGTGCCAGCAGTGAGGGGGCGAGAAACATTCAGTACTTC. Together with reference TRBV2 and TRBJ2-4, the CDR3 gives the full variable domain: EPEVTQTPSHQVTQMGQEVILRCVPISNHLYFYWYRQILGQKVEFLVSFYNNEISEKSEIFDDQFSVERPDGSNFTLKIRSTKLEDSAMYFCASSEGARNIQYFGAGTRLSVL.

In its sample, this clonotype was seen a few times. CDR3: CASHYTGPNTGELFF. For the CDR3, the DNA is TGTGCCAGTCATTATACAGGGCCGAACACCGGGGAGCTGTTTTTT. The chain has TRBV2 and TRBJ2-2; possible D gene TRBD1, 6 bases. The CDR3 has 15 amino acids. Deletions cut 9 bases from V and 0 bases from J, with 14 bases between. Germline V gives CDR1 SNHLY, CDR2 FYNNEI.

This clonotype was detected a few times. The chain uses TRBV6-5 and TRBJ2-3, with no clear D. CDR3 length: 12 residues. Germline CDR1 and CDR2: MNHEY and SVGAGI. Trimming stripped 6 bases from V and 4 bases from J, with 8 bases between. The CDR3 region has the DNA TGTGCCAGCAGCCCTAGGCCAGATACGCAGTATTTT. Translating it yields CASSPRPDTQYF.

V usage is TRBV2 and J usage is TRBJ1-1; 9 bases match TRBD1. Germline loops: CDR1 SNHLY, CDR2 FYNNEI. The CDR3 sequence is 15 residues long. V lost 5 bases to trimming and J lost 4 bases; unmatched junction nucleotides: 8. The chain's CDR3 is CASSLGQGYGTEAFF. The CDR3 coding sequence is TGTGCCAGCAGTCTTGGACAGGGGTATGGCACTGAAGCTTTCTTT.

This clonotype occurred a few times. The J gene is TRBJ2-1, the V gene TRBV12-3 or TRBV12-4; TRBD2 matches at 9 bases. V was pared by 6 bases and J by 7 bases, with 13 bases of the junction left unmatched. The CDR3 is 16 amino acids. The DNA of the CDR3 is TGTGCCAGCAGCCCTCAGAGAGGCGGGGGGGCGAATGAGCAGTTCTTC. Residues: CASSPQRGGGANEQFF.